A single T cell receptor beta chain is shown here with its context. The source of the sample is a study of tumour-infiltrating T cells in Burkitt lymphoma. Germline-derived CDR1 and CDR2 are SGHDT and YYEEEE. The CDR3 has 16 amino acids. Trimming took 4 bases from V and 0 from J, leaving 11 bases between them. Sequencing was performed with immunoSEQ multiplex PCR; in TCRdb, only in-frame clones are kept and a portion is missing. In the table there are several hundred clones, around 59% of which are singletons. The receptor's source is a human donor with Burkitt lymphoma. What was sequenced was tumor tissue. This chain joins TRBV5-6 and TRBJ2-6; D unresolved. As DNA, the CDR3 is TGTGCCAGCAGCCTCCCTGCCCGCTCTGGGGCCAACGTCCTGACTTTC. Translation: CASSLPARSGANVLTF.